These 18 T cell receptor beta chains came from one sample sequenced in a study of blood T cell repertoires in COVID-19. Using immunoSEQ multiplex PCR, the repertoire was profiled, and TCRdb retains in-frame clones only, with some absent. The sample has around 300,000 clones, about nine tenths seen once; the top ten hold about 1.7%. What was sequenced was PBMCs or T cells enriched from blood (not recorded which). These TCRs come from a woman aged 40 to 50 who had recovered from COVID-19.

The chain joins TRBV19 to TRBJ1-1, with 7 bases fitting TRBD1. The CDR3 runs 14 residues. Germline CDR1 LNHDA, CDR2 SQIVND (reference sequence). Trimming cost V 3 bases and J 14 bases; bases outside gene matches: 15. This chain's CDR3 is CASSIGRGRPRRFF. The DNA of the CDR3 is TGTGCCAGTAGTATTGGCAGGGGGAGACCTCGGCGCTTCTTT.

The chain uses TRBV5-4 and TRBJ1-2; possible D gene TRBD1, 6 bases. CDR3 size: 13 residues. V was cut by 3 bases and J by 8 bases, with 14 bases left in between. The germline V gene has CDR1 SGHNT and CDR2 YYREEE (reference sequence). For the CDR3, the DNA is TGTGCCAGCAGCTCAACAGGGCAGGACGGCTACACCTTC. As protein: CASSSTGQDGYTF.

This chain joins TRBV2 and TRBJ1-1; tentatively, D is TRBD1 (6 bases). Per germline, CDR1 SNHLY and CDR2 FYNNEI. The CDR3 covers 14 residues. Trimming took off 5 bases at V and 4 bases at J, with 14 bases between the two ends. CDR3 bases: TGTGCCAGCAGTCTCCAGGGGCAGGGCACTGAAGCTTTCTTT. It specifies CASSLQGQGTEAFF.

The rearrangement links TRBV2 to TRBJ1-3; a weak D match, TRBD1 (6 bases). Germline V gene data show CDR1 as SNHLY and CDR2 as FYNNEI. V was pared by 2 bases and J by 2 bases, with 10 bases between. CDR3 length equals 15 residues. CDR3 nucleotides: TGTGCCAGCAGTGAAATAGGGGGAACTGGAAACACCATATATTTT. As protein: CASSEIGGTGNTIYF. Using reference TRBV2 and TRBJ1-3 for the parts outside the CDR3, the full variable domain is EPEVTQTPSHQVTQMGQEVILRCVPISNHLYFYWYRQILGQKVEFLVSFYNNEISEKSEIFDDQFSVERPDGSNFTLKIRSTKLEDSAMYFCASSEIGGTGNTIYFGEGSWLTVV.

This chain joins TRBV3-1 (or the pseudogene TRBV3-2) and TRBJ2-2; no clear D. V lost 1 base and J lost 5, with 11 bases in between. Germline CDR1 reads LGHDT; CDR2 reads YNNKEL (reference sequence). The CDR3 is 15 residues long. CDR3 region: CASSQVGVFTGELFF. The CDR3 region has the DNA TGTGCCAGCAGCCAAGTGGGCGTTTTTACCGGGGAGCTGTTTTTT.

The V call is TRBV5-6, the J call TRBJ1-3; weak D call: TRBD1 (5 bases). The germline CDR1 and CDR2 sequences are SGHDT and YYEEEE. This CDR3 comprises 15 residues. V was clipped by 1 base and J by 2 bases, with 10 bases between them. Here the CDR3 DNA reads TGTGCCAGCAGCTTGAGTCCAGGGCCTGGAAACACCATATATTTT. Translated, it gives CASSLSPGPGNTIYF.

The chain uses TRBV5-8 and TRBJ2-4; no clear D. CDR1 and CDR2 from the germline V gene are SGHTS and YDEGEE. V dropped 5 bases and J dropped 3 bases, with 12 bases sitting between them. CDR3 size: 14 residues. As DNA, the CDR3 is TGTGCCAGCAGATCCGACTTGTACAAAAACATTCAGTACTTC. This translates into CASRSDLYKNIQYF.

This clone has just one count. V usage is TRBV7-2 and J usage is TRBJ2-7; 7 bases match TRBD2. V was pared by 5 bases and J by 5 bases, with 12 bases of the junction left unmatched. Per the germline V gene, CDR1 is SGHTA and CDR2 is FQGNSA. The CDR3 totals 15 residues. The CDR3 nucleotides read TGTGCCAGCAGCCACGGGGGGAGGGATACCCACGAGCAGTACTTC. It codes for CASSHGGRDTHEQYF.

The V gene is TRBV7-9, the J gene TRBJ1-1; possibly TRBD1 for D (5 bases). The CDR3 length is 15 residues. Looked up from germline, CDR1 is SEHNR and CDR2 is FQNEAQ (reference sequence). Trimming shortened V by 3 bases and J by 3 bases, and 14 bases separated the two germline ends. CDR3 nucleotides: TGTGCCAGCAGCTTGGTAGGGGCTCGGGACACTGAAGCTTTCTTT. Translating gives CASSLVGARDTEAFF.

The rearrangement links TRBV5-1 to TRBJ1-1; D uncertain. V lost 0 bases, J lost 1 base, and 7 bases lay in between. The germline gives CDR1 SGHRS, CDR2 YFSETQ. There are 14 residues in the CDR3. The DNA of the CDR3 is TGCGCCAGCAGCTTGGCCCCAGGGAACACTGAAGCTTTCTTT. This gives the protein CASSLAPGNTEAFF. Complete variable domain (other parts from reference TRBV5-1 and TRBJ1-1): KAGVTQTPRYLIKTRGQQVTLSCSPISGHRSVSWYQQTPGQGLQFLFEYFSETQRNKGNFPGRFSGRQFSNSRSEMNVSTLELGDSALYLCASSLAPGNTEAFFGQGTRLTVV.

V gene TRBV12-3 or TRBV12-4 combines with J gene TRBJ1-2; 8 bases align to TRBD1. The V segment lost 4 bases and the J segment 7 bases; nucleotides outside the gene matches: 5. This CDR3 has 13 residues. The CDR3 spells CASSYQGASGYTF. The CDR3 DNA sequence: TGTGCCAGCAGTTATCAGGGGGCGAGTGGCTACACCTTC.

This clone was seen ten or more times. This chain joins TRBV27 and TRBJ1-5; a weak D match, TRBD1 (5 bases). V dropped 2 bases and J dropped 1 base, with 9 bases sitting between them. Per germline, CDR1 MNHEY and CDR2 SMNVEV (reference sequence). CDR3 length: 15 amino acids. CDR3 in DNA: TGTGCCAGCAGTTTACGGGGGGTAAGCAATCAGCCCCAGCATTTT. Protein: CASSLRGVSNQPQHF.

As regards this clone: An end of the junction does not agree with germline; a read error may underlie this. The genes are TRBV7-9 and TRBJ1-1, with TRBD1 identical over 7 bases. The CDR3 runs 14 residues. Germline-derived CDR1 and CDR2 are SEHNR and FQNEAQ (reference sequence). The CDR3 nucleotides are TGTGCCACCAGCCGGACAGGTAGGGGGACTGAAGCTTTCTTT. Its translation is CATSRTGRGTEAFF.

This chain connects TRBV6-1 to TRBJ1-1, with a tentative D call TRBD1 (5 bases). The CDR3 length is 13 residues. Germline CDR1 and CDR2: MNHNS and SASEGT. Trimming pared 3 bases from V and 7 bases from J, leaving 12 bases between. CDR3 DNA sequence: TGTGCCAGCAGTGAGGCCCCAGGGTTTGAAGCTTTCTTT. Translated: CASSEAPGFEAFF.

V and J are TRBV11-2 and TRBJ2-3, with 9 nucleotides matching TRBD1. Germline V lookup: CDR1 SGHAT, CDR2 FQNNGV. J was trimmed by 1 base and V by 5 bases; bases with no gene match: 10. CDR3 size: 17 residues. The DNA of the CDR3 is TGTGCCAGCAGCACCCTGACAGGGGGAGGGCGCACAGATACGCAGTATTTT. It yields the protein CASSTLTGGGRTDTQYF.

CDR3 in amino acids: CASSLDLGGFQETQYF. CDR3 coding DNA: TGCGCCAGCAGCTTGGATTTAGGCGGCTTCCAAGAGACCCAGTACTTC. The J gene is TRBJ2-5, the V gene TRBV5-1; D is unresolved. The CDR3 has 16 residues. Germline V lookup: CDR1 SGHRS, CDR2 YFSETQ. V lost 0 bases and J lost 1, with 13 bases in between.

V and J are TRBV5-1 and TRBJ2-5; TRBD1 matches 7 bases. Germline V gene data show CDR1 as SGHRS and CDR2 as YFSETQ. Trimming took 0 bases from V and 2 from J; bases not matched to a gene: 1. There are 14 residues in the CDR3. In nucleotides, the CDR3 is TGCGCCAGCAGCTTGGGGGACAGTCAAGAGACCCAGTACTTC. This sequence encodes CASSLGDSQETQYF.

The V and J genes are TRBV9 and TRBJ1-1; D may be TRBD1 (5 bases). Germline loops: CDR1 SGDLS, CDR2 YYNGEE. V was trimmed by 4 bases and J by 5 bases, leaving 15 bases between them. This CDR3 is 14 amino acids long. Here the CDR3 DNA reads TGTGCCAGCAGCCCTAATCAGGGTAGAACTGAAGCTTTCTTT. It encodes CASSPNQGRTEAFF.